This is a list of T cell receptor beta chains from one sample in a study of brain T cells in children with intractable seizures. TCRdb's table, derived via immunoSEQ multiplex PCR, lists solely in-frame clones and lacks some. This sample has about 350,000 clones, with 93% found just once. The sample was peripheral blood, taken approximately 5 months after surgery. Receptors originate from a boy under two years old with tuberous sclerosis and intractable seizures. CDR3s include the opening cysteine and the closing phenylalanine or tryptophan. D genes are given only for firm matches. Part of the rows lack a size; the others show once, few, many or a class for expanded clones.

D gene: TRBD1; J gene: TRBJ1-1; V gene: TRBV3-1/TRBV3-2; clone size: -; CDR3 protein: CASSQVTGGEGDTEAFF; CDR3 DNA: TGTGCCAGCAGCCAAGTAACAGGGGGCGAAGGGGACACTGAAGCTTTCTTT
D gene: TRBD1; J gene: TRBJ1-5; V gene: TRBV25-1; clone size: -; CDR3 protein: CASSADRVDNNQPQHF; CDR3 DNA: TGTGCCAGCAGTGCCGACAGGGTGGATAACAATCAGCCCCAGCATTTT
D gene: -; J gene: TRBJ2-1; V gene: TRBV24-1; clone size: -; CDR3 protein: CATSGKVHEQFF; CDR3 DNA: TGTGCCACCAGTGGAAAGGTTCATGAGCAGTTCTTC
D gene: TRBD2; J gene: TRBJ2-1; V gene: TRBV18; clone size: -; CDR3 protein: CASSPPTGGDEQFF; CDR3 DNA: TGTGCCAGCTCACCACCGACGGGGGGGGATGAGCAGTTCTTC
D gene: -; J gene: TRBJ2-1; V gene: TRBV12-3/TRBV12-4; clone size: -; CDR3 protein: CASSWERADEQFF; CDR3 DNA: TGTGCCAGCAGTTGGGAACGGGCGGATGAGCAGTTCTTC
D gene: TRBD2; J gene: TRBJ2-3; V gene: TRBV27; clone size: -; CDR3 protein: CASSSRLAGTDTQYF; CDR3 DNA: TGTGCCAGCAGTTCTAGACTAGCGGGTACAGATACGCAGTATTTT
D gene: -; J gene: TRBJ2-7; V gene: TRBV6-4; clone size: -; CDR3 protein: CASSDSNGHEQYF; CDR3 DNA: TGTGCCAGCAGTGACTCGAACGGACACGAGCAGTACTTC
D gene: -; J gene: TRBJ1-2; V gene: TRBV5-4; clone size: once; CDR3 protein: CASSPGEYGYTF; CDR3 DNA: TGTGCCAGCAGCCCAGGGGAATATGGCTACACCTTC
D gene: TRBD2; J gene: TRBJ2-1; V gene: TRBV10-3; clone size: once; CDR3 protein: CAISELEETSGYNEQFF; CDR3 DNA: TGTGCCATCAGTGAGTTGGAGGAGACTAGCGGTTACAATGAGCAGTTCTTC
D gene: TRBD2; J gene: TRBJ2-6; V gene: TRBV7-8; clone size: -; CDR3 protein: CASSTRYGGTISGANVLTF; CDR3 DNA: TGTGCCAGCAGCACCCGTTATGGGGGGACTATCTCTGGGGCCAACGTCCTGACTTTC
D gene: -; J gene: TRBJ2-5; V gene: TRBV27; clone size: -; CDR3 protein: CASSLDSQETQYF; CDR3 DNA: TGTGCCAGCAGTTTAGACAGCCAAGAGACCCAGTACTTC
D gene: TRBD1; J gene: TRBJ1-2; V gene: TRBV5-1; clone size: -; CDR3 protein: CASSVTGDYGYTF; CDR3 DNA: TGCGCCAGCAGCGTGACAGGGGACTATGGCTACACCTTC
D gene: TRBD1; J gene: TRBJ1-5; V gene: TRBV5-1; clone size: -; CDR3 protein: CASSPLGQSNQPQHF; CDR3 DNA: TGCGCCAGCAGCCCGCTGGGACAGAGCAATCAGCCCCAGCATTTT
D gene: -; J gene: TRBJ2-1; V gene: TRBV27; clone size: -; CDR3 protein: CASSPNPPAYYNEQFF; CDR3 DNA: TGTGCCAGCAGCCCCAACCCTCCAGCGTACTACAATGAGCAGTTCTTC
D gene: -; J gene: TRBJ1-4; V gene: TRBV6-5; clone size: -; CDR3 protein: CASSYFAGSVGEKLFF; CDR3 DNA: TGTGCCAGCAGTTACTTTGCCGGGAGTGTGGGTGAAAAACTGTTTTTT
D gene: -; J gene: TRBJ1-3; V gene: TRBV19; clone size: -; CDR3 protein: CASSKGGNTIYF; CDR3 DNA: TGTGCCAGTAGCAAGGGAGGAAACACCATATATTTT
D gene: -; J gene: TRBJ1-2; V gene: TRBV30; clone size: -; CDR3 protein: CAWRVPGTYGYTF; CDR3 DNA: TGTGCCTGGAGAGTCCCCGGGACGTATGGCTACACCTTC
D gene: -; J gene: TRBJ2-3; V gene: TRBV7-9; clone size: -; CDR3 protein: CASSLGQGSDTQYF; CDR3 DNA: TGTGCCAGCAGCTTAGGGCAGGGTTCAGATACGCAGTATTTT
D gene: -; J gene: TRBJ1-4; V gene: TRBV21-1; clone size: once; CDR3 protein: CASSKGSQRPPGLTNEKLFF; CDR3 DNA: TGTGCCAGCAGCAAAGGGAGTCAGAGGCCCCCTGGGTTAACTAATGAAAAACTGTTTTTT
D gene: TRBD1; J gene: TRBJ2-1; V gene: TRBV6-5; clone size: -; CDR3 protein: CASNRDRGPYNEQFF; CDR3 DNA: TGTGCCAGCAACCGAGACAGGGGACCCTACAATGAGCAGTTCTTC
D gene: TRBD1; J gene: TRBJ1-2; V gene: TRBV7-9; clone size: -; CDR3 protein: CASSTGEGVYGYTF; CDR3 DNA: TGTGCCAGCAGTACAGGGGAAGGGGTCTATGGCTACACCTTC
D gene: TRBD2; J gene: TRBJ2-1; V gene: TRBV4-1; clone size: -; CDR3 protein: CASSPYQTSGSRVSYNEQFF; CDR3 DNA: TGCGCCAGCAGCCCCTACCAGACTAGCGGGAGTCGGGTCTCCTACAATGAGCAGTTCTTC
D gene: -; J gene: TRBJ2-7; V gene: TRBV9; clone size: -; CDR3 protein: CASSAGVAYEQYF; CDR3 DNA: TGTGCCAGCAGCGCTGGGGTAGCGTACGAGCAGTACTTC
D gene: -; J gene: TRBJ1-2; V gene: TRBV6-5; clone size: -; CDR3 protein: CASSFGDYGGRGYTF; CDR3 DNA: TGTGCCAGCAGTTTCGGGGACTACGGGGGCCGCGGCTACACCTTC
D gene: -; J gene: TRBJ2-1; V gene: TRBV10-3; clone size: -; CDR3 protein: CATTQDYNEQFF; CDR3 DNA: TGTGCCACAACGCAGGATTACAATGAGCAGTTCTTC
D gene: TRBD2; J gene: TRBJ2-7; V gene: TRBV6-1; clone size: -; CDR3 protein: CASSERGLEALEQYF; CDR3 DNA: TGTGCCAGCAGTGAAAGGGGACTAGAAGCTCTCGAGCAGTACTTC
D gene: TRBD2; J gene: TRBJ2-1; V gene: TRBV30; clone size: -; CDR3 protein: CAWSVGASGDNEQFF; CDR3 DNA: TGTGCCTGGAGTGTAGGTGCTAGCGGGGACAATGAGCAGTTCTTC